One sample yielded the 22 T cell receptor beta chains listed below, sequenced in a study of T cells in women clearing cervical HPV infection (dated by TCRdb to 2016 to 2018). The library was produced with the immunoSEQ multiplex PCR assay. Held by TCRdb, this immuneACCESS table contains in-frame sequences only and omits some clones. Under half of the omission traces to an unresolved V gene where checked; the cause of the rest is unknown. This specimen's table enumerates tens of thousands of clones. Together, the top ten hold approximately 6% of the sample. Source material: blood buffy coat. Receptors were obtained from a woman between 18 and 70 years old with a cervical HPV16 infection that either progressed to CIN3+ or cleared (not recorded which).

As regards this clone: The read ends 3 residues early relative to the CDR3; the germline J gene fills the gap. This sequence joins TRBV30 and TRBJ2-7; possible D gene TRBD2, 6 bases. From germline, CDR1 is GTSNPN and CDR2 SVGIG (reference sequence). This CDR3 region has 14 residues. V was trimmed by 1 base and J by 3 bases, leaving 13 bases between them. This CDR3 is CAWSGGVGGYEQYF. CDR3 DNA, as far as it was read: TGTGCCTGGAGTGGGGGGGTGGGGGGCTACGAG.

With regard to this clone: The read finishes 3 residues shy of the CDR3 end, and the germline J gene is used to complete it. The V gene is TRBV2, the J gene TRBJ1-2; 9 positions match TRBD1. The CDR3 spans 15 residues. Germline V lookup: CDR1 SNHLY, CDR2 FYNNEI. Trimming removed 6 bases from V and 1 base from J; junction bases left unmatched: 6. The CDR3 loop is CASRGRDRDNYGYTF. The DNA read from the CDR3 is TGTGCCAGCAGGGGCCGGGACAGGGATAACTATGGC.

Regarding this clone: The CDR3 end is not reached by the read, which stops 3 residues before it; the germline J gene fills it in. The rearrangement links TRBV2 to TRBJ2-1; D ambiguous. Trimming removed 3 bases from V and 1 base from J, with 10 bases in between. This CDR3 spans 15 amino acids. Germline assignment: CDR1 SNHLY and CDR2 FYNNEI. The CDR3 region is CASSERQMSYNEQFF. CDR3 DNA, as far as it was read: TGTGCCAGCAGTGAGCGGCAGATGTCCTACAATGAG.

A note on this clone: Coverage ceases 3 residues before the CDR3 finishes, and the germline J gene fills in the end. The chain employs TRBV5-1 and TRBJ2-5; D might be TRBD1 (6 bases). Germline lookup yields CDR1 SGHRS and CDR2 YFSETQ. The CDR3 runs 15 residues. The V gene lost 0 bases and the J gene lost 0 bases, with 9 bases spanning the gap. This chain's CDR3 is CASSLADSYQETQYF. CDR3 DNA, as far as it was read: TGCGCCAGCAGCTTGGCGGACAGCTACCAAGAGACC.

About this clone: The sequenced fragment ends 3 residues before the CDR3 boundary, so the rest is inferred from the germline J gene. This chain uses TRBV5-1 with TRBJ1-2; D is unclear. Germline V CDR1 and CDR2: SGHRS, YFSETQ. Trimming cost V 0 bases and J 4 bases, with 13 bases left between them. There are 15 residues in the CDR3. The DNA read from the CDR3 is TGCGCCAGCAGCTTGGATGGCTCAGGACTCTATGGC. It specifies CASSLDGSGLYG. The full CDR3 protein reads CASSLDGSGLYGYTF.

As to this clone: The CDR3 is cut off 3 residues early in the read; its end comes from the germline J gene. V and J are TRBV29-1 and TRBJ2-2; maybe TRBD1 (5 bases). The CDR3 has 12 residues. Germline CDR1 is SQVTM and CDR2 is ANQGSEA. CDR3 sequence reads: CSVQATNEKLFF. CDR3 DNA (partial): TGCAGCGTACAGGCAACTAATGAAAAG.

A note on this clone: The CDR3 end lies 3 residues beyond the end of the read and is filled in from the germline J gene. The V call is TRBV7-9, the J call TRBJ2-3; 7 nucleotides align to TRBD1. This CDR3 has 15 amino acids. The germline V gene has CDR1 SEHNR and CDR2 FQNEAQ (reference sequence). CDR3 DNA, as far as it was read: TGTGCCAGCAGCCAAGGACAGGTAGAGGGAGAGACG. Amino acid sequence: CASSQGQVEGET. The complete CDR3 sequence is CASSQGQVEGETQYF.

Note on this clone: The read terminates 3 residues ahead of where the CDR3 ends, so the germline J gene completes it. The rearrangement uses TRBV7-3 and TRBJ1-2; weak D call: TRBD1 (5 bases). This CDR3 region has 13 residues. V lost 4 bases and J 4 bases, leaving 10 bases between the germline ends. Germline CDR1 reads SGHTA; CDR2 reads FQGTGA. The CDR3 reads CASSYAGGYGYTF. Partial CDR3 DNA: TGTGCCAGCAGCTATGCGGGGGGCTATGGC.

Details on this clone: The missing CDR3 end, 3 residues past where the read stops, is filled in from the germline J gene. The chain carries TRBV2 and TRBJ1-6; a weak D match, TRBD1 (6 bases). In germline, CDR1 is SNHLY, CDR2 FYNNEI. V was shortened by 8 bases and J by 3 bases, with 11 bases between the two germline ends. The CDR3 loop spans 14 amino acids. The CDR3: CASGGQSYNSPLHF. The CDR3 bases that were read are TGTGCCAGCGGTGGACAGAGCTATAATTCACCC.

Note on this clone: The read finishes 3 residues shy of the CDR3 end, and the germline J gene is used to complete it. V and J are TRBV16 and TRBJ2-7, with TRBD2 identical over 8 bases. Trimming at V came to 4 bases and at J to 1 base, leaving 9 bases not matched to a gene. CDR1 is KGHSY, CDR2 FQNENV, per germline. CDR3 length equals 16 residues. CDR3: CASSPTGTSGSYEQYF. CDR3 bases read: TGTGCCAGCAGCCCTACCGGGACTAGTGGATCCTACGAG.

About this clone itself: Coverage ceases 3 residues before the CDR3 finishes, and the germline J gene fills in the end. V and J are TRBV18 and TRBJ2-1; D might be TRBD2 (6 bases). V was clipped by 3 bases and J by 0 bases, with 15 bases between them. Germline loops: CDR1 KGHSH, CDR2 LQKENI. The CDR3 has 17 amino acids. CDR3 amino acids: CASSPSAGTFSYNEQFF. The sequenced CDR3 bases are TGTGCCAGCTCACCGTCAGCCGGGACTTTCTCCTACAATGAG.

As regards this clone: The read halts 3 residues ahead of the CDR3 end, with the missing end drawn from the germline J gene. J is TRBJ2-4 and V is TRBV19; possibly TRBD1 for D (5 bases). This CDR3 comprises 15 residues. Germline V gene data show CDR1 as LNHDA and CDR2 as SQIVND (reference sequence). The CDR3 bases that were read are TGTGCCAGTAGCGATTATCAGGGCGCTAACTATGGT. Protein: CASSDYQGANYG. The entire CDR3 sequence reads CASSDYQGANYGQYF.

As for this clone: Coverage ceases 3 residues before the CDR3 finishes, and the germline J gene fills in the end. The chain links TRBV6-2 or TRBV6-3 to TRBJ2-1; D perhaps matches TRBD2 (6 bases). Trimming cost V 2 bases and J 6 bases, with 14 bases left between them. The V gene's germline CDR1 is MNHEY and CDR2 SVGEGT. There are 15 residues in the CDR3. The CDR3 protein is CASSYGTHSGNEQFF. The part of the CDR3 DNA that was read is TGTGCCAGCAGTTACGGGACTCATAGCGGCAATGAG.

To note about this clone: One end of the junction varies from germline; a read error may be responsible. The CDR3 end is not reached by the read, which stops 3 residues before it; the germline J gene fills it in. Other DNA sequences of this sample code for an identical CDR3. The chain couples TRBV19 to TRBJ1-3; 10 nucleotides agree with TRBD1. This CDR3 region has 17 residues. Germline V CDR1 and CDR2: LNHDA, SQIVND (reference sequence). The CDR3 sequence is CASIDPPGQGSGNTIYF. The covered CDR3 bases are TGTGCCAGTATCGATCCCCCGGGACAGGGGTCCGGAAACACG.

A note on this clone: The CDR3 end falls 3 residues outside the read, so it is completed with the germline J gene. The chain carries TRBV7-2 and TRBJ2-7, with D unclear. This CDR3 region has 14 residues. With 1 base removed from V and 6 bases from J, the gap between germline ends came to 13 bases. Germline-derived CDR1 and CDR2 are SGHTA and FQGNSA. The CDR3 loop is CASSLDKAVAEQYF. The DNA read from the CDR3 is TGTGCCAGCAGCTTAGATAAGGCTGTCGCCGAG.

With regard to this clone: The CDR3 end lies 3 residues beyond the end of the read and is filled in from the germline J gene. The chain employs TRBV6-4 and TRBJ1-6, with unresolved D. Between the trimmed V and J ends, which lost 6 bases and 7 bases, there was a span of 13 bases. The CDR3 loop spans 14 amino acids. Germline V gene lookup returns CDR1 MRHNA and CDR2 SNTAGT. Partial CDR3 DNA: TGTGCCAGCAGGCCTGGGCCTTCGAATTCACCC. Its protein is CASRPGPSNSP. The whole CDR3 protein is CASRPGPSNSPLHF.

Concerning this clone itself: Read sequence stops 3 residues before the CDR3 end, and the germline J gene provides the missing end. V and J are TRBV12-5 and TRBJ2-5; 9 bases agree with TRBD1. The germline V gene has CDR1 LGHNT and CDR2 FRNRAP. J lost 5 bases, V lost 6 bases, and 16 bases had no gene match. The CDR3 runs to 17 residues. The CDR3 loop reads CASGPVAGTGRSETQYF. The sequenced part of the CDR3 DNA is TGTGCTAGTGGCCCGGTGGCCGGGACAGGGAGGAGCGAGACC.

On this clone itself: The read ends 3 residues before the CDR3 terminus; that terminus is restored from the germline J gene. This chain links TRBV20-1 with TRBJ2-3; a weak D match, TRBD1 (5 bases). Germline V lookup: CDR1 DFQATT, CDR2 SNEGSKA (reference sequence). CDR3 length equals 12 residues. The CDR3 here is CSARTAEETQYF. The covered CDR3 bases are TGCAGTGCTAGGACAGCAGAAGAGACG.

In regard to this clone: The read ends 3 residues before the CDR3 terminus; that terminus is restored from the germline J gene. The chain combines TRBV18 with TRBJ1-1, with 7 bases lining up with TRBD1. CDR1 and CDR2 (germline): KGHSH, LQKENI. The CDR3 length is 16 residues. V was pared by 0 bases and J by 0 bases, with 4 bases of the junction left unmatched. The sequenced part of the CDR3 DNA is TGTGCCAGCTCACCACCGCCAGGGGGGATGAACACTGAA. As protein: CASSPPPGGMNTE. In full, the CDR3 reads CASSPPPGGMNTEAFF.

Note on this clone: The read halts 3 residues ahead of the CDR3 end, with the missing end drawn from the germline J gene. The J gene is TRBJ1-5, the V gene TRBV7-9; no definite D call. The CDR3 has 12 residues. Per germline, CDR1 SEHNR and CDR2 FQNEAQ (reference sequence). V gave up 1 base and J gave up 8 bases, with 6 bases separating them. CDR3 DNA, as far as it was read: TGTGCCAGCAGCTTAGATTTTAAGCCC. Encoded protein: CASSLDFKP. In full, the CDR3 reads CASSLDFKPQHF.

Regarding this clone: The read falls 3 residues short of the CDR3 end, and the missing part is taken from the germline J gene. The chain carries TRBV7-3 and TRBJ2-2, with D possibly matching TRBD2 (5 bases). The germline V and J ends were trimmed by 6 bases and 8 bases, with 7 bases remaining between them. The CDR3 sequence is 11 residues long. CDR1 is SGHTA, CDR2 FQGTGA, per germline. The CDR3 loop is CASSRGGELFF. The covered CDR3 bases are TGTGCCAGCAGTAGAGGGGGGGAG.

As concerns this clone: The read is 3 residues too short to cover the CDR3 end, so that end is filled in from the germline J gene. The V call is TRBV7-6, the J call TRBJ1-1, with D hard to call. This CDR3 has 13 amino acids. The V end lost 5 bases, the J end lost 5 bases, and 12 bases lay between the germline ends. Germline V gene lookup returns CDR1 SGHVS and CDR2 FNYEAQ. The covered CDR3 bases are TGTGCCAGCAGCCCACAAGGTCCGACTGAA. This gives the protein CASSPQGPTE. The entire CDR3 sequence reads CASSPQGPTEAFF.